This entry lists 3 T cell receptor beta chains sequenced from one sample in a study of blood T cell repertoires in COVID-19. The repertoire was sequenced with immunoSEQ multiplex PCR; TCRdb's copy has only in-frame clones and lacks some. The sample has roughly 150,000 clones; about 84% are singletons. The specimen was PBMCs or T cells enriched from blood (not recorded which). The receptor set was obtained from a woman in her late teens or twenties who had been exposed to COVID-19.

The CDR3 DNA reads TGTGCCAGCAGCCCGTCGTGGCGGGAGAAAGAGACCCAGTACTTC. Encoded protein: CASSPSWREKETQYF. The chain combines TRBV21-1 with TRBJ2-5; the table's D call of TRBD2 was not tested on the DNA. TRBV21-1 is a pseudogene. CDR3 length equals 15 residues.

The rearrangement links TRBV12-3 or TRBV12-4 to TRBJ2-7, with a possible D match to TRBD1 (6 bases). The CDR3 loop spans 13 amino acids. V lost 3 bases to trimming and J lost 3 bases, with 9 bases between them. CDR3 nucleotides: TGTGCCAGCAGTTTGGGCAGGGGCTACGAGCAGTACTTC. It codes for CASSLGRGYEQYF.

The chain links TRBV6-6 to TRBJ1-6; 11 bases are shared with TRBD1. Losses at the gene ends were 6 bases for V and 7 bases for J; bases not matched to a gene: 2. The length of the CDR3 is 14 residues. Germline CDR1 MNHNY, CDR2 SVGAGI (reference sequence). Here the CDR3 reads CASSGQGANSPLHF. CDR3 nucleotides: TGTGCCAGCAGCGGACAGGGGGCGAATTCACCCCTCCACTTT.